One sample yielded the 21 T cell receptor beta chains listed below, sequenced in a study of blood T cell repertoires in COVID-19. Some clones are missing from TCRdb's copy, which holds only in-frame ones; the method was immunoSEQ multiplex PCR. Here the sample spans about 370,000 clones, 89% being singletons. Sequencing input: peripheral blood. The receptors were gathered from a young woman with COVID-19, enrolled during active disease.

The V and J genes are TRBV3-1 (or the pseudogene TRBV3-2) and TRBJ1-4; the match to TRBD1 covers 9 bases. V shed 4 bases and J 8 bases; nucleotides not matched to a gene: 5. This CDR3 comprises 14 residues. Germline V gene data show CDR1 as LGHDT and CDR2 as YNNKEL (reference sequence). The CDR3 nucleotides read TGTGCCAGCAGCCCCCGGGACAGGGCCGAAAAACTGTTTTTT. Protein: CASSPRDRAEKLFF.

About this clone: Other nucleotide sequences from this sample produce the same CDR3. The chain has TRBV5-6 and TRBJ1-2, with 7 nucleotides matching TRBD1. V gave up 2 bases and J gave up 2 bases; unmatched junction bases: 3. This CDR3 has 14 amino acids. Germline V lookup: CDR1 SGHDT, CDR2 YYEEEE. Written as DNA, the CDR3 is TGTGCCAGCAGCTTAGGGACAGCCAACTATGGCTACACCTTC. Residues: CASSLGTANYGYTF. The full variable domain, rest sourced from reference TRBV5-6 and TRBJ1-2, is DAGVTQSPTHLIKTRGQQVTLRCSPKSGHDTVSWYQQALGQGPQFIFQYYEEEERQRGNFPDRFSGHQFPNYSSELNVNALLLGDSALYLCASSLGTANYGYTFGSGTRLTVV.

The chain is built from TRBV10-3 and TRBJ1-6; no clear D. The CDR3 extends over 17 amino acids. V lost 3 bases to trimming and J lost 0 bases, with 12 bases between them. Germline V gene data show CDR1 as ENHRY and CDR2 as SYGVKD. This CDR3 is CAISEGGPSSYNSPLHF. CDR3 in DNA: TGTGCCATCAGTGAAGGTGGCCCTAGCTCCTATAATTCACCCCTCCACTTT.

This chain links TRBV7-9 with TRBJ2-3, with 9 bases aligning to TRBD2. V lost 3 bases and J lost 4; bases outside the gene matches: 5. Germline CDR1 reads SEHNR; CDR2 reads FQNEAQ (reference sequence). The CDR3 extends over 15 amino acids. The CDR3 sequence is CASSFGTSRPDTQYF. The CDR3 DNA reads as TGTGCCAGCAGCTTCGGGACTAGCCGGCCAGATACGCAGTATTTT.

The V gene is TRBV27, the J gene TRBJ2-1; 10 bases map to TRBD2. In germline, CDR1 is MNHEY, CDR2 SMNVEV (reference sequence). The CDR3 consists of 14 residues. V dropped 3 bases and J dropped 8; count of bases not matched to a gene: 4. CDR3 sequence: CASSLSGRGYEQFF. Here the CDR3 DNA reads TGTGCCAGCAGTTTGAGCGGGAGGGGCTATGAGCAGTTCTTC.

The V gene is TRBV3-1 (or the pseudogene TRBV3-2), the J gene TRBJ1-5; D gene uncertain. Germline CDR1 reads LGHDT; CDR2 reads YNNKEL (reference sequence). The CDR3 sequence is 15 residues long. Trimming took 1 base from V and 3 from J, leaving 10 bases between them. The CDR3, as DNA: TGTGCCAGCAGCCAAGGGTTTCAGATCAATCAGCCCCAGCATTTT. Its translation is CASSQGFQINQPQHF.

The genes are TRBV29-1 and TRBJ2-3; D possibly corresponds to TRBD1 (6 bases). This CDR3 has 16 residues. Per the germline V gene, CDR1 is SQVTM and CDR2 is ANQGSEA. The V end lost 1 base, the J end lost 0 bases, and 14 bases lay between the germline ends. The DNA for the CDR3 is TGCAGCGTTGAAGGGACAGCAGATGCTAGCACAGATACGCAGTATTTT. It codes for CSVEGTADASTDTQYF.

This chain links TRBV19 with TRBJ2-3, with a weak D call TRBD2 (6 bases). Looked up from germline, CDR1 is LNHDA and CDR2 is SQIVND (reference sequence). This CDR3 has 15 residues. The V and J ends lost 7 bases and 5 bases respectively, with 19 bases between them. This CDR3 reads CASTDGGGAVDTQYF. The CDR3 coding sequence is TGTGCCAGTACCGATGGGGGAGGAGCAGTAGATACGCAGTATTTT. The variable domain in full, with the rest retrieved from reference TRBV19 and TRBJ2-3, is DGGITQSPKYLFRKEGQNVTLSCEQNLNHDAMYWYRQDPGQGLRLIYYSQIVNDFQKGDIAEGYSVSREKKESFPLTVTSAQKNPTAFYLCASTDGGGAVDTQYFGPGTRLTVL.

This clone was seen a single time. The chain employs TRBV29-1 and TRBJ1-2; D might be TRBD1 (5 bases). The CDR3 consists of 13 residues. V was cut by 0 bases and J by 3 bases, with 8 bases left in between. Germline values: CDR1 SQVTM, CDR2 ANQGSEA. In nucleotides, the CDR3 is TGCAGCGTTGAAGACGGGGGGGACTATGGCTACACCTTC. This sequence encodes CSVEDGGDYGYTF.

The genes are TRBV6-6 and TRBJ2-1; TRBD2 aligns across 14 bases. The germline gives CDR1 MNHNY, CDR2 SVGAGI (reference sequence). Trimming at V came to 6 bases and at J to 7 bases, leaving 23 bases not matched to a gene. The CDR3 contains 21 residues. The DNA for the CDR3 is TGTGCCAGCAGCCCCATTCCGACCGGGACTAGCGGGAGAGGGGGATGGAATGAGCAGTTCTTC. Its translation: CASSPIPTGTSGRGGWNEQFF.

Many counts were recorded for this clone. V gene TRBV28 combines with J gene TRBJ2-7, with 8 bases that match TRBD1. J lost 0 bases, V lost 5 bases, and 0 bases had no gene match. CDR3 length: 13 amino acids. Germline lookup yields CDR1 MDHEN and CDR2 SYDVKM. CDR3 in DNA: TGTGCCAGCAGTACAGGGGGCTCCTACGAGCAGTACTTC. Translation gives CASSTGGSYEQYF.

This rearrangement joins TRBV5-4 to TRBJ2-7, with 10 nucleotides matching TRBD2. The V gene end was trimmed by 0 bases and the J gene end by 7 bases; junction bases not matched to a gene: 22. This CDR3 is built from 20 residues. Germline CDR1 SGHNT, CDR2 YYREEE (reference sequence). In DNA form, the CDR3 reads TGTGCCAGCAGCTTGGCCCCCGATATTAGCGTGCTAGCGGGAGTTGGGGAGCAGTACGTC. This gives the protein CASSLAPDISVLAGVGEQYV.

The chain employs TRBV10-3 and TRBJ2-1; D unclear. V lost 10 bases, J lost 4 bases, and 11 bases lay in between. CDR3 size: 12 residues. The germline V gene has CDR1 ENHRY and CDR2 SYGVKD. CDR3 coding DNA: TGTGCCACCAATACGGAGTACAATGAGCAGTTCTTC. Amino acid sequence: CATNTEYNEQFF.

The V call is TRBV2, the J call TRBJ2-7, with a tentative D call TRBD1 (6 bases). The germline CDR1 and CDR2 sequences are SNHLY and FYNNEI. This CDR3 contains 15 residues. V was clipped by 6 bases and J by 3 bases, with 18 bases between them. CDR3 DNA sequence: TGTGCCAGCAGCTCGAACATCGGACAGCTCTACGAGCAGTACTTC. It yields the protein CASSSNIGQLYEQYF.

The chain recombines TRBV18 with TRBJ1-4; weak D call: TRBD1 (6 bases). Germline lookup yields CDR1 KGHSH and CDR2 LQKENI. The V end was cut by 3 bases, the J end by 6 bases, with 14 bases between. This CDR3 has 15 amino acids. The CDR3 sequence: CASSPSTGFDEKLFF. The CDR3 coding sequence is TGTGCCAGCTCACCGTCTACAGGGTTTGATGAAAAACTGTTTTTT.

This chain joins TRBV9 and TRBJ2-3; D perhaps matches TRBD1 (6 bases). The CDR3 consists of 17 residues. Per germline, CDR1 SGDLS and CDR2 YYNGEE. V lost 0 bases to trimming and J lost 6 bases, with 20 bases between them. For the CDR3, the DNA is TGTGCCAGCAGCGTAGCTACGAGGGGGTCACCCGGGGATACGCAGTATTTT. Its translation: CASSVATRGSPGDTQYF.

This chain connects TRBV7-2 to TRBJ2-5, with D possibly being TRBD2 (5 bases). The CDR3 is made up of 13 amino acids. V lost 2 bases, J lost 5 bases, and 9 bases lay in between. Germline lookup yields CDR1 SGHTA and CDR2 FQGNSA. CDR3 nucleotides: TGTGCCAGCAGCTTACCCGGGATGGAGACCCAGTACTTC. Its protein is CASSLPGMETQYF.

The rearrangement joins TRBV19 to TRBJ1-3; D unresolved. Germline CDR1 reads LNHDA; CDR2 reads SQIVND (reference sequence). V lost 7 bases, J lost 3 bases, and 16 bases lay in between. This CDR3 comprises 15 residues. DNA for the CDR3: TGTGCCAGTACCCCCCCCTGGCTAGGTGGAAACACCATATATTTT. Residues: CASTPPWLGGNTIYF.

The chain recombines TRBV19 with TRBJ1-1; D might be TRBD1 (6 bases). Per germline, CDR1 LNHDA and CDR2 SQIVND (reference sequence). Deletions cut 8 bases from V and 4 bases from J, with 17 bases between. The CDR3 is 14 amino acids. DNA of the CDR3: TGTGCCAGTGGGGTCGCGGGGGCAATCACTGAAGCTTTCTTT. It translates to CASGVAGAITEAFF.

The V call is TRBV6-5, the J call TRBJ1-1, with 11 bases aligning to TRBD1. The V and J ends lost 6 bases and 11 bases, in that order; junction bases with no gene match: 5. The CDR3 extends over 12 amino acids. Germline lookup yields CDR1 MNHEY and CDR2 SVGAGI. The CDR3: CASREDRGPAFF. CDR3 DNA sequence: TGTGCCAGCAGAGAGGACAGGGGGCCGGCTTTCTTT.

This sequence joins TRBV19 and TRBJ2-2; 12 nucleotides line up with TRBD2. The CDR3 loop spans 17 amino acids. The V segment lost 6 bases and the J segment 4 bases; nucleotides outside the gene matches: 9. Per the germline V gene, CDR1 is LNHDA and CDR2 is SQIVND (reference sequence). The CDR3 DNA reads TGTGCCAGTAGAACCCAACTAGCGGGAGGTGGCACCGGGGAGCTGTTTTTT. As protein: CASRTQLAGGGTGELFF.